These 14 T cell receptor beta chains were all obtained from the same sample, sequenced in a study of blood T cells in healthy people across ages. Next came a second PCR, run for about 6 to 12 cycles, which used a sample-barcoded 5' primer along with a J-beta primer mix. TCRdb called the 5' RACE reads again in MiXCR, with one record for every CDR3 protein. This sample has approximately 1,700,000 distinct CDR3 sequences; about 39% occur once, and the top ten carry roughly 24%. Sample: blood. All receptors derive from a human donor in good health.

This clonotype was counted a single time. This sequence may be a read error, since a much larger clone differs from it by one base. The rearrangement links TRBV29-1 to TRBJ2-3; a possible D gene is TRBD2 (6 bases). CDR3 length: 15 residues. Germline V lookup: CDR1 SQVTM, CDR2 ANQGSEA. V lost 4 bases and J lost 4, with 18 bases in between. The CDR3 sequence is CSVGTDTGGADTQYF. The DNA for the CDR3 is TGCAGCGTTGGCACAGACACAGGAGGGGCAGATACGCAGTATTTT.

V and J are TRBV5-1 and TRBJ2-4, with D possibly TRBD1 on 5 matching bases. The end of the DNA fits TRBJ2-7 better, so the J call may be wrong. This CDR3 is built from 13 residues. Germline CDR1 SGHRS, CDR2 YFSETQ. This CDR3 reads CASRTDPAYEQYF. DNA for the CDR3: TGCGCCAGCAGGACAGATCCCGCCTACGAGCAGTACTTC.

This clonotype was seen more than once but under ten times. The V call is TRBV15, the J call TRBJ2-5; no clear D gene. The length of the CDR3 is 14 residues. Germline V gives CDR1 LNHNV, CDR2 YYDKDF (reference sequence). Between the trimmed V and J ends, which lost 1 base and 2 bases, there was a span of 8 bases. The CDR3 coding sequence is TGTGCCACCAGCAGAGGGGCGGTTCAAGAGACCCAGTACTTC. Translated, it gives CATSRGAVQETQYF.

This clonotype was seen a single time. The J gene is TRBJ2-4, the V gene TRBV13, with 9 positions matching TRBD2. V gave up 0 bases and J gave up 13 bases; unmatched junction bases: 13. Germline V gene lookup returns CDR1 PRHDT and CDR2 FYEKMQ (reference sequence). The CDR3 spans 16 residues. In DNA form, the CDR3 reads TGTGCCAGCAGCTTAGGCCGGTCTAGCGGGGTGGATGAGCAGTACTTC. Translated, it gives CASSLGRSSGVDEQYF.

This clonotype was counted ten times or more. The CDR3 nucleotides are TGCGCCAGCAGCCCTACGGCAGGGAGCTCCTACGAGCAGTACTTC. Its translation: CASSPTAGSSYEQYF. The chain has TRBV5-1 and TRBJ2-7; D assignment may be TRBD1 or TRBD2 (5 bases each). This CDR3 has 15 residues. Trimming pared 4 bases from V and 0 bases from J, leaving 14 bases between. The germline V gene encodes CDR1 SGHRS and CDR2 YFSETQ.

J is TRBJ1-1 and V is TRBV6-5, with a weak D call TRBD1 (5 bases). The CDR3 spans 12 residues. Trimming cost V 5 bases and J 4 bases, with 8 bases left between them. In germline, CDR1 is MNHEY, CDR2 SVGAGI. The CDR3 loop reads CASSDRITEAFF. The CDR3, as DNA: TGTGCCAGCAGTGACAGAATCACTGAAGCTTTCTTT.

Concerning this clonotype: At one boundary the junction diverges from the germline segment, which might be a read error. The CDR3 spells CATSPIAGAGGERFF. The CDR3 DNA sequence: TGTGCCACCAGCCCGATAGCGGGGGCGGGCGGGGAGCGGTTTTTT. The gene calls are TRBV15 and TRBJ2-2; 9 bases are shared with TRBD2. CDR1 is LNHNV and CDR2 is YYDKDF in the germline V gene (reference sequence). This CDR3 has 15 amino acids. The full variable domain, rest sourced from reference TRBV15 and TRBJ2-2, is DAMVIQNPRYQVTQFGKPVTLSCSQTLNHNVMYWYQQKSSQAPKLLFHYYDKDFNNEADTPDNFQSRRPNTSFCFLDIRSPGLGDTAMYLCATSPIAGAGGERFFGEGSRLTVL.

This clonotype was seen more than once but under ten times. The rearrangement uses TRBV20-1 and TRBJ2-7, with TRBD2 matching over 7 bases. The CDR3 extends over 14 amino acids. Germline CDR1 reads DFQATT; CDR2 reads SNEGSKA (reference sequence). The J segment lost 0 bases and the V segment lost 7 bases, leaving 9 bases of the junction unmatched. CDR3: CSVPTSWGSYEQYF. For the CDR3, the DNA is TGCAGTGTTCCGACTAGCTGGGGCTCCTACGAGCAGTACTTC.

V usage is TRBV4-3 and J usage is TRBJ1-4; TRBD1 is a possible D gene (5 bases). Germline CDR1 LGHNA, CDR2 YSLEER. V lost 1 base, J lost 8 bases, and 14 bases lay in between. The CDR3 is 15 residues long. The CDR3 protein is CASSQGWDSIEKLFF. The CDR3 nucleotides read TGCGCCAGCAGCCAAGGCTGGGACTCGATAGAAAAACTGTTTTTT.

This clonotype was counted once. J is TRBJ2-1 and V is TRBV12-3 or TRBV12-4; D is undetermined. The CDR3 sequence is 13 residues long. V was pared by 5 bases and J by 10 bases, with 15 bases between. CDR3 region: CASSLDSAYEQFF. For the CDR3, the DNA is TGTGCCAGCAGTCTCGATAGTGCCTACGAGCAGTTCTTC.

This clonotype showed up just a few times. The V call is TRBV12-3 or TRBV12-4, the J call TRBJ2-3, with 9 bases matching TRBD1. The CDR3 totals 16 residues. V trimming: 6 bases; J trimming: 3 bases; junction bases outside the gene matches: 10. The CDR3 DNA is TGTGCCAGCAGCCCCGGGACAGGGTTTATGACAGATACGCAGTATTTT. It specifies CASSPGTGFMTDTQYF.

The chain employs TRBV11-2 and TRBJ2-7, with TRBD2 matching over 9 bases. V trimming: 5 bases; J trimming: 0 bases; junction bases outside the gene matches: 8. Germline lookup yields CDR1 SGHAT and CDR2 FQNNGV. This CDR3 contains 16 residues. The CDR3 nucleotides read TGTGCCAGCAGCAATAGCGGGGGCACGACCTCCTACGAGCAGTACTTC. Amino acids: CASSNSGGTTSYEQYF.

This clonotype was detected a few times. This CDR3 is CASSFRTGEGNSPLHF. CDR3 nucleotides: TGTGCCAGCAGCTTCAGGACAGGCGAAGGGAATTCACCCCTCCACTTT. This chain links TRBV7-8 with TRBJ1-6; 7 bases line up with TRBD1. Germline V gene sequence: CDR1 SGHVS, CDR2 FQNEAQ. V was clipped by 3 bases and J by 7 bases; unmatched bases: 9. This CDR3 is 16 amino acids long.

Here the CDR3 reads CASSLITGAETQYF. CDR3 DNA: TGTGCCAGCAGCTTAATAACAGGGGCAGAGACCCAGTACTTC. The chain is built from TRBV7-9 and TRBJ2-5; TRBD1 agrees at 7 bases. The germline gives CDR1 SEHNR, CDR2 FQNEAQ (reference sequence). The CDR3 extends over 14 amino acids. V lost 2 bases, J lost 4 bases, and 4 bases stayed unmatched.